The next 17 T cell receptor beta chains were all read from a single sample in a study of blood T cell repertoires in COVID-19. Generated by immunoSEQ multiplex PCR, the TCRdb table keeps only in-frame clones and is missing some. The sample lists a few hundred thousand clones, around 84% occurring once. The sample comprised peripheral blood. These TCRs come from a woman older than 75 with COVID-19, enrolled during active disease.

The chain joins TRBV4-2 to TRBJ2-5; 11 positions agree with TRBD2. Looked up from germline, CDR1 is LGHNA and CDR2 is YNFKEQ. With 4 bases clipped from V and 3 bases from J, the junction kept 10 bases outside the gene matches. The CDR3 sequence is 17 residues long. The CDR3 sequence is CASSRVSGGDLKETQYF. The CDR3 coding sequence is TGTGCCAGCAGCCGAGTTAGCGGGGGGGATTTAAAAGAGACCCAGTACTTC.

The rearrangement joins TRBV6-6 to TRBJ1-2; 9 bases agree with TRBD1. The ends lost 9 bases at V and 3 bases at J; junction bases unmatched: 8. The CDR3 extends over 14 amino acids. The germline CDR1 and CDR2 sequences are MNHNY and SVGAGI (reference sequence). The CDR3 DNA reads TGTGCCAGTAGAACAGGGGGCGAAGACTATGGCTACACCTTC. Protein: CASRTGGEDYGYTF.

The chain combines TRBV11-1 with TRBJ1-1, with D perhaps matching TRBD1 (5 bases). Germline CDR1 is SGHAT and CDR2 is FQDESV (reference sequence). The CDR3 is 11 amino acids. Trimming cost V 5 bases and J 11 bases, with 12 bases left between them. CDR3 amino acids: CASSAGFSAFF. CDR3 DNA sequence: TGTGCCAGCAGCGCAGGGTTTTCGGCTTTCTTT.

The rearrangement uses TRBV24-1 and TRBJ2-2, with TRBD2 identical over 9 bases. Germline CDR1 and CDR2: KGHDR and SFDVKD. The CDR3 extends over 13 amino acids. Trimming removed 9 bases from V and 5 bases from J; junction bases left unmatched: 3. CDR3 in DNA: TGTGCCACCCGACTAGCGGAAACCGGGGAGCTGTTTTTT. Translating gives CATRLAETGELFF.

The chain has TRBV28 and TRBJ1-5; perhaps TRBD1 as D (6 bases). The CDR3 spans 15 residues. From germline, CDR1 is MDHEN and CDR2 SYDVKM. The V gene lost 5 bases and the J gene lost 7 bases, with 18 bases spanning the gap. CDR3 DNA: TGTGCCAGCAGTCGAACAGGGTCCTCCAGGCAGCCCCAGCATTTT. Its protein is CASSRTGSSRQPQHF.

V is TRBV20-1 and J is TRBJ2-5; perhaps TRBD1 as D (6 bases). Trimming removed 5 bases at V and 5 bases at J, with 9 bases between. Germline assignment: CDR1 DFQATT and CDR2 SNEGSKA (reference sequence). The CDR3 is made up of 11 amino acids. The CDR3 nucleotides are TGCAGTGCTTACAGGGACGAGACCCAGTACTTC. Protein sequence: CSAYRDETQYF.

The chain couples TRBV5-6 to TRBJ1-1, with D tentatively TRBD1 (5 bases). The CDR3 is 15 residues long. Germline loops: CDR1 SGHDT, CDR2 YYEEEE. The V end was cut by 0 bases, the J end by 0 bases, with 9 bases between. CDR3 protein: CASSLGQIMNTEAFF. DNA for the CDR3: TGTGCCAGCAGCTTGGGACAGATCATGAACACTGAAGCTTTCTTT.

The rearrangement links TRBV19 to TRBJ2-2; D not certain. The CDR3 runs 17 residues. The V gene lost 3 bases and the J gene lost 5 bases, with 19 bases spanning the gap. In germline, CDR1 is LNHDA, CDR2 SQIVND (reference sequence). The DNA of the CDR3 is TGTGCCAGTAGTATCTCCTCGACTGGATTCGGAACCGGGGAGCTGTTTTTT. Its protein product is CASSISSTGFGTGELFF. The entire variable domain, with the rest obtained from reference TRBV19 and TRBJ2-2, is as follows: DGGITQSPKYLFRKEGQNVTLSCEQNLNHDAMYWYRQDPGQGLRLIYYSQIVNDFQKGDIAEGYSVSREKKESFPLTVTSAQKNPTAFYLCASSISSTGFGTGELFFGEGSRLTVL.

This clone appeared a few times. This rearrangement joins TRBV5-1 to TRBJ1-6; D might be TRBD1 (6 bases). Trimming pared 5 bases from V and 8 bases from J, leaving 17 bases between. This CDR3 region has 15 residues. Germline CDR1 is SGHRS and CDR2 is YFSETQ. Here the CDR3 DNA reads TGCGCCAGCAGGTCTGATTCCCAGGGGTATTCACCCCTCCACTTT. Its translation is CASRSDSQGYSPLHF.

This clone was found once. The chain links TRBV7-2 to TRBJ2-5; D perhaps matches TRBD2 (5 bases). This CDR3 contains 16 residues. Germline V gene sequence: CDR1 SGHTA, CDR2 FQGNSA. The V and J ends lost 1 base and 1 base respectively, with 13 bases between them. CDR3 sequence reads: CASSLVLSDSQETQYF. Here the CDR3 DNA reads TGTGCCAGCAGCTTAGTGCTCTCGGACTCCCAAGAGACCCAGTACTTC.

This clone is a singleton in its sample. The chain recombines TRBV30 with TRBJ2-3; 7 bases align to TRBD2. Germline lookup yields CDR1 GTSNPN and CDR2 SVGIG (reference sequence). V was clipped by 2 bases and J by 2 bases; unmatched bases: 10. The CDR3 sequence is 16 residues long. The DNA of the CDR3 is TGTGCCTGGAGTCGGGGGACTATCCTCATCACAGATACGCAGTATTTT. Translation gives CAWSRGTILITDTQYF.

The rearrangement joins TRBV13 to TRBJ2-2, with a possible D match to TRBD1 (7 bases). The CDR3 covers 20 residues. Germline values: CDR1 PRHDT, CDR2 FYEKMQ (reference sequence). V dropped 1 base and J dropped 3 bases, with 24 bases sitting between them. Here the CDR3 DNA reads TGTGCCAGCAGCTTAGCCCTGAAGGAGGGGGCACGTAAAGACACCGGGGAGCTGTTTTTT. This codes for CASSLALKEGARKDTGELFF.

The V call is TRBV9, the J call TRBJ1-5; no reliable D call. The CDR3 is 14 residues long. Germline V gene sequence: CDR1 SGDLS, CDR2 YYNGEE. V was shortened by 4 bases and J by 4 bases, with 12 bases between the two germline ends. The CDR3 protein is CASSPSPGNQPQHF. DNA for the CDR3: TGTGCCAGCAGCCCTAGCCCGGGGAATCAGCCCCAGCATTTT.

J is TRBJ1-1 and V is TRBV19, with D perhaps matching TRBD1 (5 bases). The CDR3 extends over 13 amino acids. V gave up 4 bases and J gave up 5 bases, with 11 bases separating them. Looked up from germline, CDR1 is LNHDA and CDR2 is SQIVND (reference sequence). The CDR3 nucleotides read TGTGCCAGTAGTAGGGGGGTTCTGACTGAAGCTTTCTTT. It codes for CASSRGVLTEAFF.

This chain uses TRBV28 with TRBJ2-7; TRBD1 matches at 10 bases. Trimming at V came to 6 bases and at J to 6 bases, leaving 8 bases not matched to a gene. The CDR3 extends over 14 amino acids. CDR1 MDHEN and CDR2 SYDVKM come from the germline V gene. The CDR3 is CASRPPGQGFEQYV. The CDR3 DNA reads TGTGCCAGCAGACCTCCGGGACAGGGGTTCGAGCAGTACGTC.

The chain links TRBV2 to TRBJ2-3; no clear D gene. Between the trimmed V and J ends, which lost 7 bases and 6 bases, there was a span of 17 bases. CDR1 and CDR2 from the germline V gene are SNHLY and FYNNEI. The CDR3 has 14 amino acids. The CDR3 spells CASIEAPPGDTQYF. CDR3 nucleotide sequence: TGTGCCAGCATTGAGGCCCCCCCCGGGGATACGCAGTATTTT.

This clone has a single count. J is TRBJ1-4 and V is TRBV7-9, with D uncertain. This CDR3 spans 14 amino acids. V gave up 5 bases and J gave up 1 base, with 8 bases separating them. Per the germline V gene, CDR1 is SEHNR and CDR2 is FQNEAQ (reference sequence). The CDR3, as DNA: TGTGCCAGCAGCGTCCGGTTAACTAATGAAAAACTGTTTTTT. It is translated as CASSVRLTNEKLFF.